The 25 T cell receptor beta chains below were found in one sample sequenced in a study of blood T cell repertoires in COVID-19. The data were produced by immunoSEQ multiplex PCR, yet TCRdb's version contains in-frame clones alone and is incomplete. The repertoire holds about 280,000 clones, with approximately 83% as singletons. The sample taken for sequencing was peripheral blood. Receptors originate from a young woman who had recovered from COVID-19.

The chain carries TRBV30 and TRBJ1-4, with 9 bases that match TRBD1. Per germline, CDR1 GTSNPN and CDR2 SVGIG (reference sequence). CDR3 length: 14 residues. J was trimmed by 3 bases and V by 5 bases; bases with no gene match: 4. The CDR3 DNA reads as TGTGCCTGGGGTTGGACAGGGGCTAATGAAAAACTGTTTTTT. Translating gives CAWGWTGANEKLFF.

This clone was detected only a few times. Other nucleotide sequences from this sample produce the same CDR3. The J gene is TRBJ1-2, the V gene TRBV30; 10 nucleotides match TRBD1. Trimming at V came to 0 bases and at J to 2 bases, leaving 0 bases not matched to a gene. Germline V gene data show CDR1 as GTSNPN and CDR2 as SVGIG (reference sequence). This CDR3 comprises 14 residues. For the CDR3, the DNA is TGTGCCTGGAGTGTGGGACAGGGGAACTATGGCTACACCTTC. As protein: CAWSVGQGNYGYTF.

This chain links TRBV2 with TRBJ2-5, with TRBD2 identical over 9 bases. The V gene's germline CDR1 is SNHLY and CDR2 FYNNEI. The CDR3 sequence is 15 residues long. V was clipped by 6 bases and J by 4 bases; unmatched bases: 9. CDR3 nucleotides: TGTGCCAGCAGCAACAGCGGGGGGCATGGAGAGACCCAGTACTTC. Residues: CASSNSGGHGETQYF. The full variable domain, completed using reference TRBV2 and TRBJ2-5, is EPEVTQTPSHQVTQMGQEVILRCVPISNHLYFYWYRQILGQKVEFLVSFYNNEISEKSEIFDDQFSVERPDGSNFTLKIRSTKLEDSAMYFCASSNSGGHGETQYFGPGTRLLVL.

This chain connects TRBV12-3 or TRBV12-4 to TRBJ1-1; D gene ambiguous. This CDR3 comprises 13 residues. CDR3 in amino acids: CGSGSVLNGEAFF. CDR3 in DNA: TGTGGATCCGGGTCGGTTCTCAACGGTGAAGCTTTCTTT.

This clone appeared a few times. The chain links TRBV4-3 to TRBJ2-7; 8 nucleotides align to TRBD1. Trimming took 4 bases from V and 4 from J; bases not matched to a gene: 9. The CDR3 length is 15 residues. In germline, CDR1 is LGHNA, CDR2 YSLEER. The CDR3 loop reads CASSPDPGGPYEQYF. The CDR3 DNA follows: TGCGCCAGCAGCCCCGACCCAGGGGGCCCGTACGAGCAGTACTTC.

To note about this clone: The junction does not match germline at one end; this may be a read error. The V call is TRBV2, the J call TRBJ2-3; TRBD2 aligns across 9 bases. Germline V gene sequence: CDR1 SNHLY, CDR2 FYNNEI. The CDR3 contains 15 residues. CDR3 residues: CASSDGGGAVIRPLF. In DNA, the CDR3 is TGTGCCAGCAGTGATGGCGGGGGGGCCGTGATACGCCCCCTCTTT. Full variable domain (remainder filled in from reference TRBV2 and TRBJ2-3): EPEVTQTPSHQVTQMGQEVILRCVPISNHLYFYWYRQILGQKVEFLVSFYNNEISEKSEIFDDQFSVERPDGSNFTLKIRSTKLEDSAMYFCASSDGGGAVIRPLFGPGTRLTVL.

The chain employs TRBV5-1 and TRBJ2-5; D unclear. This CDR3 region has 13 residues. Per the germline V gene, CDR1 is SGHRS and CDR2 is YFSETQ. The V end lost 0 bases, the J end lost 5 bases, and 8 bases lay between the germline ends. The CDR3 is CASSLGLPETQYF. CDR3 coding DNA: TGCGCCAGCAGCTTGGGACTCCCCGAGACCCAGTACTTC.

The V and J genes are TRBV27 and TRBJ2-2, with TRBD2 matching 10 bases. The trim removed 3 bases at V and 0 bases at J, leaving 7 bases unmatched. Germline V gene lookup returns CDR1 MNHEY and CDR2 SMNVEV (reference sequence). CDR3 length: 18 residues. The CDR3 DNA sequence: TGTGCCAGCAGTTTTCATAGCGGGGGGACAGCGAACACCGGGGAGCTGTTTTTT. The encoded protein is CASSFHSGGTANTGELFF.

This chain uses TRBV11-3 with TRBJ2-7; D perhaps matches TRBD2 (6 bases). The CDR3 spans 17 residues. V shed 7 bases and J shed 2 bases, with 24 bases lying between them. From germline, CDR1 is SGHNT and CDR2 YENEEA. Here the CDR3 reads CASTSPWGAGPTYEQYF. The CDR3 DNA sequence: TGTGCCAGCACCTCTCCATGGGGAGCGGGTCCTACCTACGAGCAGTACTTC.

The chain has TRBV4-1 and TRBJ1-4; weak D call: TRBD1 (5 bases). Per the germline V gene, CDR1 is MGHRA and CDR2 is YSYEKL. This CDR3 has 15 residues. Trimming removed 5 bases from V and 4 bases from J, with 14 bases in between. In DNA form, the CDR3 reads TGCGCCAGCAGCGGCGACAGCGCCTATAATGAAAAACTGTTTTTT. This codes for CASSGDSAYNEKLFF.

The chain is built from TRBV27 and TRBJ2-7, with TRBD2 matching 9 bases. The CDR3 is made up of 16 amino acids. CDR1 and CDR2 (germline): MNHEY, SMNVEV (reference sequence). V shed 3 bases and J 3 bases; nucleotides not matched to a gene: 9. The DNA for the CDR3 is TGTGCCAGCAGTTTGGGCGTTCTAGCGGGAAGCTACGAGCAGTACTTC. Protein: CASSLGVLAGSYEQYF.

The chain employs TRBV4-2 and TRBJ2-3, with 8 bases aligning to TRBD2. V shed 2 bases and J 5 bases; nucleotides not matched to a gene: 6. The CDR3 length is 15 residues. Germline V gene data show CDR1 as LGHNA and CDR2 as YNFKEQ. The CDR3 loop reads CASSQPAGAGDTQYF. CDR3 coding DNA: TGTGCCAGCAGCCAACCAGCGGGAGCCGGAGATACGCAGTATTTT.

The chain combines TRBV21-1 with TRBJ2-7; the tabulated D call, TRBD1, remains unverified against the DNA. TRBV21-1 is a listed pseudogene. This CDR3 is built from 14 residues. CDR3 nucleotides: TGTGCCAGCAGCAAAGTAGCAGGGTGGGGCGAGCAGTACTTC. This encodes CASSKVAGWGEQYF.

V gene TRBV15 combines with J gene TRBJ2-7; 8 nucleotides line up with TRBD2. The CDR3 covers 15 residues. Trimming took 0 bases from V and 2 from J; bases not matched to a gene: 3. From germline, CDR1 is LNHNV and CDR2 YYDKDF (reference sequence). CDR3 DNA sequence: TGTGCCACCAGCAGAGAAAGAGCGGGGGCCTACGAGCAGTACTTC. Encoded protein: CATSRERAGAYEQYF.

The rearrangement links TRBV6-5 to TRBJ1-2, with 8 nucleotides matching TRBD1. CDR3 length: 14 residues. Looked up from germline, CDR1 is MNHEY and CDR2 is SVGAGI. J lost 4 bases, V lost 6 bases, and 7 bases had no gene match. The CDR3 DNA reads TGTGCCAGCAGCTACCGGGACAGGATCTATGGCTACACCTTC. This encodes CASSYRDRIYGYTF.

The chain couples TRBV27 to TRBJ1-2; D is uncertain. The V gene's germline CDR1 is MNHEY and CDR2 SMNVEV (reference sequence). The CDR3 loop spans 13 amino acids. The V end was cut by 5 bases, the J end by 5 bases, with 12 bases between. CDR3 residues: CASSPGPGYGYTF. The CDR3 nucleotides read TGTGCCAGCAGTCCCGGCCCGGGGTATGGCTACACCTTC.

The J gene is TRBJ2-1, the V gene TRBV4-1; TRBD2 agrees at 12 bases. The V segment lost 4 bases and the J segment 8 bases; nucleotides outside the gene matches: 6. Per the germline V gene, CDR1 is MGHRA and CDR2 is YSYEKL. The CDR3 runs to 15 residues. CDR3 DNA: TGCGCCAGCAGCCGCGGACTAGCGGGGTTCGATGAGCAGTTCTTC. Amino acid sequence: CASSRGLAGFDEQFF.

The chain has TRBV16 and TRBJ2-2; the match to TRBD2 covers 9 bases. The CDR3 is 15 amino acids. Germline values: CDR1 KGHSY, CDR2 FQNENV. The J segment lost 7 bases and the V segment lost 3 bases, leaving 6 bases of the junction unmatched. CDR3 nucleotide sequence: TGTGCCAGCAGCCAGACTAGCGGAACCAACGGGGAGCTGTTTTTT. It is translated as CASSQTSGTNGELFF.

This chain joins TRBV6-4 and TRBJ1-5; 9 bases fit TRBD1. This CDR3 region has 14 residues. With 5 bases clipped from V and 4 bases from J, the junction kept 3 bases outside the gene matches. Germline values: CDR1 MRHNA, CDR2 SNTAGT. The CDR3 sequence is CASSSDRGNQPQHF. The CDR3 DNA sequence: TGTGCCAGCAGTTCGGACAGGGGAAATCAGCCCCAGCATTTT.

The chain's CDR3 is CSASTRTEGSYGYTF. For the CDR3, the DNA is TGCAGTGCTAGTACCCGGACTGAAGGCAGCTATGGCTACACCTTC. The chain uses TRBV20-1 and TRBJ1-2; no firm D call. Per germline, CDR1 DFQATT and CDR2 SNEGSKA (reference sequence). This CDR3 comprises 15 residues. V lost 3 bases, J lost 4 bases, and 18 bases lay in between.

This clone has only one observation. The chain carries TRBV7-9 and TRBJ1-6; TRBD1 matches 7 bases. This CDR3 has 15 amino acids. J gave up 0 bases and V 4 bases, and 0 bases lay outside the gene matches. Looked up from germline, CDR1 is SEHNR and CDR2 is FQNEAQ (reference sequence). In DNA, the CDR3 is TGTGCCAGCAGCTGGGACAGCTCCTATAATTCACCCCTCCACTTT. It is translated as CASSWDSSYNSPLHF. Full variable domain (outside the CDR3, taken from reference TRBV7-9 and TRBJ1-6): DTGVSQNPRHKITKRGQNVTFRCDPISEHNRLYWYRQTLGQGPEFLTYFQNEAQLEKSRLLSDRFSAERPKGSFSTLEIQRTEQGDSAMYLCASSWDSSYNSPLHFGNGTRLTVT.

The DNA of the CDR3 is TGTGCCAGCAGCCAAGGTCCGCGGGGGTTAAGTGGCTACACCTTC. Amino acids: CASSQGPRGLSGYTF. V gene TRBV3-1 (or the pseudogene TRBV3-2) combines with J gene TRBJ1-2; D perhaps matches TRBD1 (5 bases). V lost 1 base and J lost 7, with 16 bases in between. The CDR3 is made up of 15 amino acids. Germline V gene sequence: CDR1 LGHDT, CDR2 YNNKEL (reference sequence).

The CDR3: CASSEGVGDEKLFF. CDR3 DNA: TGTGCCAGCAGTGAAGGGGTGGGAGATGAAAAACTGTTTTTT. The rearrangement uses TRBV2 and TRBJ1-4; D remains unclear. Trimming took 1 base from V and 6 from J, leaving 9 bases between them. Germline CDR1 is SNHLY and CDR2 is FYNNEI. This CDR3 contains 14 residues.

The chain is built from TRBV2 and TRBJ2-7, with 9 bases aligning to TRBD1. Germline V CDR1 and CDR2: SNHLY, FYNNEI. Trimming at V came to 4 bases and at J to 2 bases, leaving 6 bases not matched to a gene. CDR3 length: 15 amino acids. CDR3 sequence: CASSGQDRGPYEQYF. The DNA of the CDR3 is TGTGCCAGCAGTGGTCAGGACAGGGGTCCCTACGAGCAGTACTTC.

V is TRBV5-1 and J is TRBJ2-7; 7 bases are a match to TRBD1. Trimming took 4 bases from V and 0 from J; bases not matched to a gene: 7. The CDR3 consists of 15 residues. The V gene's germline CDR1 is SGHRS and CDR2 YFSETQ. The CDR3 DNA sequence: TGCGCCAGCAGCGGCTGGGACAGACTCTCCTACGAGCAGTACTTC. Encoded protein: CASSGWDRLSYEQYF.